These T cell receptor beta chains were read from a single sample in a study of PD-L1 blockade in urothelial cancer. Here immunoSEQ multiplex PCR was the method, and the copy in TCRdb shows in-frame clones only, minus some. The sample records tens of thousands of clones, 80% to 90% being singletons. The specimen was PBMCs, collected around atezolizumab (anti-PD-L1) treatment. These receptor sequences come from a man in his 70s with urothelial cancer. Both conserved end residues are part of each CDR3. Each record gives: V gene, J gene, D gene, clone size, CDR3 protein, CDR3 DNA. A D gene is named only where the DNA matches it firmly. Clone size appears in some rows only: once, few, many, or a class for an expanded clone.

TRBV9	TRBJ2-3	NA	few	CASSVGNRATDTQYF	TGTGCCAGCAGCGTAGGGAACAGGGCCACAGATACGCAGTATTTT
TRBV11-3	TRBJ2-7	TRBD1	NA	CASFYRQGTSYEQYF	TGTGCCAGCTTTTACCGACAGGGAACGTCCTACGAGCAGTACTTC
TRBV28	TRBJ2-7	TRBD2	NA	CASSPPLAGGSYEQYF	TGTGCCAGCAGCCCCCCGCTAGCGGGAGGCTCCTACGAGCAGTACTTC
TRBV10-1	TRBJ1-2	NA	NA	CASSQDRNYGYTF	TGCGCCAGCAGTCAAGACAGGAACTATGGCTACACCTTC
TRBV6-6	TRBJ2-3	NA	few	CASSYASWRRADTQYF	TGTGCCAGCAGTTACGCTAGCTGGCGGAGGGCAGATACGCAGTATTTT
TRBV27	TRBJ2-4	NA	NA	CASSLSGQPIAKNIQYF	TGTGCCAGCAGCCTTTCCGGACAGCCAATAGCCAAAAACATTCAGTACTTC
TRBV10-3	TRBJ2-5	NA	NA	CAISASQGETQYF	TGTGCCATCAGTGCTAGCCAGGGGGAGACCCAGTACTTC
TRBV5-4	TRBJ2-6	NA	NA	CASGSRVIVSGANVLTF	TGTGCCAGCGGGAGTAGGGTTATAGTCTCTGGGGCCAACGTCCTGACTTTC
TRBV5-5	TRBJ2-7	TRBD2	NA	CASSLAGGAYEQYF	TGTGCCAGCAGCTTGGCCGGGGGGGCCTACGAGCAGTACTTC
TRBV7-3	TRBJ2-3	NA	NA	CASSIGAPDTQYF	TGTGCCAGCAGCATAGGAGCGCCAGATACGCAGTATTTT
TRBV19	TRBJ2-5	NA	NA	CASSDQGKETQYF	TGTGCCAGTAGTGACCAGGGGAAAGAGACCCAGTACTTC
TRBV7-8	TRBJ2-5	TRBD2	NA	CASSFRTSGETQYF	TGTGCCAGCAGCTTTAGGACTAGCGGAGAGACCCAGTACTTC
TRBV7-6	TRBJ2-3	TRBD2	NA	CASSLGSGRAPSTDTQYF	TGTGCCAGCAGCTTAGGGAGCGGGAGAGCCCCAAGCACAGATACGCAGTATTTT
TRBV10-1	TRBJ2-1	TRBD2	NA	CASSERVGRSGRIYNEQFF	TGCGCCAGCAGTGAGCGGGTGGGCAGAAGCGGGAGGATCTACAATGAGCAGTTCTTC
TRBV19	TRBJ2-2	TRBD1	NA	CASRTGSANTGELFF	TGTGCCAGTAGGACAGGGTCGGCGAACACCGGGGAGCTGTTTTTT
TRBV12-2	TRBJ2-1	NA	NA	CASRSNLSELAGLYDEQFF	TGTGCAAGTCGCTCAAACCTTTCCGAACTAGCGGGCCTTTATGATGAGCAGTTCTTC
TRBV19	TRBJ2-7	NA	NA	CASSASPGRFSYEQYF	TGTGCCAGTAGTGCTTCTCCTGGGCGATTCTCCTACGAGCAGTACTTC
TRBV28	TRBJ2-3	TRBD1	NA	CASSAQGLGYDTQYF	TGTGCCAGCAGTGCACAGGGGTTGGGTTACGATACGCAGTATTTT
TRBV13	TRBJ2-5	NA	NA	CASSSTPTRGETQYF	TGTGCCAGCAGCTCCACCCCCACTAGAGGAGAGACCCAGTACTTC
TRBV7-2	TRBJ2-1	TRBD2	NA	CASSHLAGGTYNEQFF	TGTGCCAGCAGCCACTTAGCGGGAGGAACCTACAATGAGCAGTTCTTC
TRBV5-1	TRBJ1-1	TRBD1	few	CASSLRQGATEAFF	TGCGCCAGCAGCCTGCGACAGGGGGCTACTGAAGCTTTCTTT
TRBV19	TRBJ1-2	TRBD1	once	CASTGGQGSYGYTF	TGTGCCAGTACCGGCGGACAGGGCAGCTATGGCTACACCTTC
TRBV9	TRBJ2-1	TRBD2	NA	CASSVRTSLSWNEQFF	TGTGCCAGCAGCGTAAGGACTAGCCTCAGTTGGAATGAGCAGTTCTTC
TRBV5-1	TRBJ2-2	TRBD1	NA	CASSVAPQGAPNTGELFF	TGCGCCAGCAGCGTAGCACCTCAGGGGGCCCCGAACACCGGGGAGCTGTTTTTT
TRBV4-1	TRBJ2-3	TRBD2	NA	CASSQDPPSGYGGSDTQYF	TGCGCCAGCAGCCAAGACCCCCCTAGCGGGTATGGAGGGTCAGATACGCAGTATTTT
TRBV5-5	TRBJ1-4	TRBD1	NA	CASRITGTGNEKLFF	TGTGCCAGCAGGATCACGGGGACAGGCAATGAAAAACTGTTTTTT
TRBV28	TRBJ2-5	TRBD2	NA	CASSPGLAGGRETQYF	TGTGCCAGCAGTCCGGGACTAGCGGGAGGGCGGGAGACCCAGTACTTC
TRBV28	TRBJ2-3	NA	NA	CASSLDSSTSGDTQYF	TGTGCCAGCAGTTTAGATAGCAGTACCTCGGGAGATACGCAGTATTTT
TRBV5-4	TRBJ2-3	TRBD1	NA	CASSLGQGANTDTQYF	TGTGCCAGCAGCTTAGGTCAGGGGGCTAACACAGATACGCAGTATTTT
TRBV19	TRBJ2-7	TRBD2	NA	CASSNEGSSGRYEQYF	TGTGCCAGTAGCAATGAAGGATCTAGCGGGAGGTACGAGCAGTACTTC
TRBV5-1	TRBJ2-2	NA	NA	CASKTDTYTGELFF	TGCGCCAGCAAGACAGACACCTACACCGGGGAGCTGTTTTTT
TRBV10-2	TRBJ1-1	TRBD1	once	CASSSYRGTGSYTEAFF	TGCGCCAGCAGTTCTTATCGTGGGACAGGCTCGTACACTGAAGCTTTCTTT
TRBV7-2	TRBJ2-7	TRBD1	NA	CASSKGQPPYEQYF	TGTGCCAGCAGCAAGGGACAGCCCCCCTACGAGCAGTACTTC
TRBV19	TRBJ2-2	NA	NA	CAGRAGRRNTGELFF	TGTGCCGGGCGGGCTGGGCGCCGGAACACCGGGGAGCTGTTTTTT
TRBV29-1	TRBJ2-2	TRBD1	NA	CSVSRGRTNTGELFF	TGCAGCGTTAGCAGGGGGCGGACTAACACCGGGGAGCTGTTTTTT
TRBV9	TRBJ2-7	TRBD1	NA	CASSVSTGGHGYEQYF	TGTGCCAGCAGCGTATCGACAGGGGGCCACGGGTACGAGCAGTACTTC
TRBV27	TRBJ1-1	NA	NA	CASSPILGSLQAFF	TGTGCCAGCAGTCCGATTCTGGGCTCGTTGCAAGCTTTCTTT
TRBV10-2	TRBJ2-3	TRBD2	NA	CASSATSGTDTQYF	TGCGCCAGCAGTGCCACTAGCGGCACAGATACGCAGTATTTT
TRBV5-5	TRBJ2-1	TRBD1	NA	CASSLQGALYHEQFF	TGTGCCAGCAGCTTGCAGGGGGCCCTATACCATGAGCAGTTCTTC
TRBV18	TRBJ2-7	NA	NA	CASSPPQGRYEQYF	TGTGCCAGCTCACCACCGCAGGGGCGGTACGAGCAGTACTTC
TRBV18	TRBJ2-5	NA	once	CASSPPAGQETQYF	TGTGCCAGCTCACCTCCGGCAGGACAAGAGACCCAGTACTTC
TRBV19	TRBJ2-7	TRBD2	NA	CASHPPGGREEQYF	TGTGCCAGCCACCCCCCGGGAGGTAGGGAGGAGCAGTACTTC
TRBV4-1	TRBJ2-7	NA	NA	CASSPPGYEQYF	TGCGCCAGCAGCCCCCCAGGCTACGAGCAGTACTTC
TRBV2	TRBJ1-1	TRBD1	NA	CASSRQGNTEAFF	TGTGCCAGTAGTAGACAGGGAAACACTGAAGCTTTCTTT
TRBV20-1	TRBJ2-2	TRBD1	NA	CSASGGGELFF	TGCAGTGCTTCAGGGGGCGGGGAGCTGTTTTTT
TRBV11-2	TRBJ1-5	NA	NA	CASSLDYNQPQHF	TGTGCCAGCAGCTTAGATTACAATCAGCCCCAGCATTTT